Presented here are 19 T cell receptor beta chains from one specimen sequenced in a study of shared clonotypes between healthy human individuals. CD45RO-negative, CCR7-positively selected cells formed the naive CD8 fraction, excluding terminally differentiated effector memory CD45RA+ cells. Repertoires were generated with immunoSEQ multiplex PCR, while TCRdb's copy carries only in-frame clones and drops some. This sample has around 2,000,000 clones; approximately 95% occur once, and the top ten carry around 1.2%. Sequencing was carried out using naive CD8+ T cells sorted from blood. The receptors stem from a man younger than 35 in good health.

The chain couples TRBV4-3 to TRBJ1-4; D remains ambiguous. CDR1 is LGHNA, CDR2 YSLEER, per germline. The V and J ends lost 1 base and 2 bases respectively, with 8 bases between them. The CDR3 has 15 amino acids. The CDR3 reads CASSQGWRTNEKLFF. CDR3 bases: TGCGCCAGCAGCCAAGGCTGGAGGACTAATGAAAAACTGTTTTTT.

The V gene is TRBV9, the J gene TRBJ1-1; D is unclear. Trimming removed 0 bases at V and 3 bases at J, with 15 bases between. Germline CDR1 SGDLS, CDR2 YYNGEE. The CDR3 is 16 residues long. The CDR3 bases are TGTGCCAGCAGCGTAGGGAACGGGGAAGGAGACACTGAAGCTTTCTTT. Encoded protein: CASSVGNGEGDTEAFF.

This clone was seen a single time. The J gene is TRBJ2-7, the V gene TRBV5-1; D not resolved. The CDR3 has 12 amino acids. Germline V CDR1 and CDR2: SGHRS, YFSETQ. Deletions cut 4 bases from V and 2 bases from J, with 7 bases between. The CDR3 reads CASSANAYEQYF. CDR3 sequence (DNA): TGCGCCAGCAGCGCGAATGCCTACGAGCAGTACTTC.

The chain is built from TRBV4-1 and TRBJ2-7; 10 bases are shared with TRBD1. Germline lookup yields CDR1 MGHRA and CDR2 YSYEKL. The ends lost 4 bases at V and 2 bases at J; junction bases unmatched: 11. The CDR3 contains 17 residues. The CDR3 DNA follows: TGCGCCAGCAGCCCCTTGGGGGGGACAGGGGTTGCCTACGAGCAGTACTTC. Translation: CASSPLGGTGVAYEQYF.

The genes are TRBV9 and TRBJ2-2; 8 bases line up with TRBD1. V was clipped by 3 bases and J by 1 base; unmatched bases: 8. The CDR3 runs to 17 residues. Germline V lookup: CDR1 SGDLS, CDR2 YYNGEE. Here the CDR3 DNA reads TGTGCCAGCAGCGCGAGACCTGGACAGGGGAACACCGGGGAGCTGTTTTTT. It yields the protein CASSARPGQGNTGELFF.

This chain connects TRBV19 to TRBJ2-7, with D perhaps matching TRBD1 (6 bases). Looked up from germline, CDR1 is LNHDA and CDR2 is SQIVND (reference sequence). This CDR3 is built from 15 residues. Trimming stripped 2 bases from V and 4 bases from J, with 15 bases between. CDR3: CASSIRQGWIYEQYF. CDR3 nucleotides: TGTGCCAGTAGTATACGCCAGGGGTGGATTTACGAGCAGTACTTC.

The chain carries TRBV20-1 and TRBJ1-5; D unresolved. The CDR3 runs 11 residues. V lost 0 bases and J lost 12, with 9 bases in between. Germline V gene data show CDR1 as DFQATT and CDR2 as SNEGSKA (reference sequence). CDR3 nucleotides: TGCAGTGCTAGAGATCCGACGGGCCAGCATTTT. It is translated as CSARDPTGQHF.

This rearrangement joins TRBV13 to TRBJ2-1; 14 nucleotides match TRBD2. The ends lost 5 bases at V and 8 bases at J; junction bases unmatched: 8. The CDR3 consists of 16 residues. CDR1 and CDR2 (germline): PRHDT, FYEKMQ (reference sequence). CDR3 loop: CASSATTSGGADEQFF. The DNA for the CDR3 is TGTGCCAGCAGCGCGACGACTAGCGGGGGGGCCGATGAGCAGTTCTTC.

Turning to this clone: Other DNA sequences in the sample encode the same CDR3. V usage is TRBV19 and J usage is TRBJ2-7; D gene uncertain. Germline lookup yields CDR1 LNHDA and CDR2 SQIVND (reference sequence). This CDR3 comprises 13 residues. The V and J ends lost 5 bases and 2 bases respectively, with 10 bases between them. The CDR3 loop reads CASSYGQTYEQYF. The DNA of the CDR3 is TGTGCCAGTAGTTACGGGCAAACCTACGAGCAGTACTTC.

The chain uses TRBV27 and TRBJ2-7, with TRBD1 identical over 7 bases. Germline values: CDR1 MNHEY, CDR2 SMNVEV (reference sequence). CDR3 length: 14 residues. Germline trimming cut 5 bases from V and 0 bases from J; bases unmatched to any gene: 4. The CDR3 region is CASSRDSYSYEQYF. The DNA for the CDR3 is TGTGCCAGCAGTCGGGACAGTTACTCCTACGAGCAGTACTTC.

The rearrangement uses TRBV11-2 and TRBJ2-7; a possible D gene is TRBD2 (6 bases). Germline loops: CDR1 SGHAT, CDR2 FQNNGV. Trimming left V 5 bases short and J 5 bases short, with 25 bases between. CDR3 length: 17 residues. This CDR3 reads CASSGSTGLYLVDEQYF. For the CDR3, the DNA is TGTGCCAGCAGCGGAAGCACTGGACTATACCTCGTCGACGAGCAGTACTTC.

The rearrangement uses TRBV16 and TRBJ2-1, with D hard to call. Looked up from germline, CDR1 is KGHSY and CDR2 is FQNENV. V gave up 10 bases and J gave up 6 bases, with 7 bases separating them. The CDR3 runs 10 residues. This CDR3 is CATGFNEQFF. The CDR3 bases are TGTGCCACCGGGTTCAATGAGCAGTTCTTC.

The J gene is TRBJ2-2, the V gene TRBV6-4, with a tentative D call TRBD2 (6 bases). Trimming shortened V by 1 base and J by 6 bases, and 12 bases separated the two germline ends. The CDR3 runs 15 residues. Germline lookup yields CDR1 MRHNA and CDR2 SNTAGT. Here the CDR3 reads CASSDLSSGAGELFF. CDR3 nucleotides: TGTGCCAGCAGTGACTTGTCTTCGGGAGCCGGGGAGCTGTTTTTT.

V and J are TRBV14 and TRBJ1-1; D unresolved. V lost 4 bases and J lost 3, with 12 bases in between. Germline V gene data show CDR1 as SGHDN and CDR2 as FVKESK. This CDR3 comprises 14 residues. The CDR3: CASSRRSSYTEAFF. CDR3 DNA sequence: TGTGCCAGCAGCCGCCGAAGCAGTTACACTGAAGCTTTCTTT.

This chain uses TRBV5-1 with TRBJ1-1, with unresolved D. V lost 0 bases and J lost 0, with 9 bases in between. This CDR3 is 15 amino acids long. Germline-derived CDR1 and CDR2 are SGHRS and YFSETQ. CDR3 sequence reads: CASSLDRGVNTEAFF. In DNA, the CDR3 is TGCGCCAGCAGCTTGGATCGGGGTGTGAACACTGAAGCTTTCTTT.

This clone was seen just once. The chain uses TRBV5-1 and TRBJ2-3, with D perhaps TRBD1 or TRBD2 (5 bases each). CDR1 and CDR2 from the germline V gene are SGHRS and YFSETQ. V lost 4 bases, J lost 3 bases, and 18 bases lay in between. The CDR3 has 16 residues. CDR3 amino acids: CASSPEMGERTDTQYF. The CDR3 DNA is TGCGCCAGCAGCCCGGAAATGGGGGAGCGTACAGATACGCAGTATTTT.

The J gene is TRBJ2-2, the V gene TRBV7-9; tentatively, D is TRBD1 (5 bases). Trimming removed 1 base at V and 1 base at J, with 10 bases between. Germline V gives CDR1 SEHNR, CDR2 FQNEAQ (reference sequence). The CDR3 runs to 16 residues. CDR3 sequence: CASSLEQVLNTGELFF. In nucleotides, the CDR3 is TGTGCCAGCAGCTTAGAACAGGTCTTGAACACCGGGGAGCTGTTTTTT.

This clone occurred once. Written as DNA, the CDR3 is TGTGCCAGCAGCGGGGGGGTCGGTAGCTCGACTGAGCAGTTCTTC. Amino acids: CASSGGVGSSTEQFF. This sequence joins TRBV7-9 and TRBJ2-1, with 7 bases identical to TRBD2. From germline, CDR1 is SEHNR and CDR2 FQNEAQ (reference sequence). The CDR3 is 15 amino acids. V lost 5 bases, J lost 9 bases, and 13 bases stayed unmatched.

The chain has TRBV4-3 and TRBJ2-1, with 15 bases aligning to TRBD2. J was trimmed by 2 bases and V by 4 bases; bases with no gene match: 6. The CDR3 is 18 residues long. Per germline, CDR1 LGHNA and CDR2 YSLEER. The CDR3 nucleotides read TGCGCCAGCAGCCTTGGGACTAGCGGGAGGAACCCCTACAATGAGCAGTTCTTC. Protein: CASSLGTSGRNPYNEQFF.